This T cell receptor beta chain was sequenced during a study of blood T cell repertoires in COVID-19. Study background: T cells, B-cell-depleted T cells, or PBMCs provided the cDNA or gDNA that served as material.

Produced via immunoSEQ multiplex PCR; TCRdb's table is partial and in-frame only. The repertoire includes approximately 440,000 clones, less than 95% of them detected once, and about 0.6% sits in the top ten. Categorization into cohorts depended on clinical history that participants reported. The TCR originated in a young man who had recovered from COVID-19. The sequencing input was PBMCs or T cells enriched from blood (not recorded which).

The CDR3 protein is CATSEEGSGRGETQYF. The CDR3 DNA reads TGTGCCACCAGTGAAGAAGGTAGCGGGAGAGGGGAGACCCAGTACTTC. The chain has TRBV24-1 and TRBJ2-5, with TRBD2 matching 9 bases. The CDR3 covers 16 residues. The V gene's germline CDR1 is KGHDR and CDR2 SFDVKD. With 4 bases clipped from V and 5 bases from J, the junction kept 10 bases outside the gene matches.